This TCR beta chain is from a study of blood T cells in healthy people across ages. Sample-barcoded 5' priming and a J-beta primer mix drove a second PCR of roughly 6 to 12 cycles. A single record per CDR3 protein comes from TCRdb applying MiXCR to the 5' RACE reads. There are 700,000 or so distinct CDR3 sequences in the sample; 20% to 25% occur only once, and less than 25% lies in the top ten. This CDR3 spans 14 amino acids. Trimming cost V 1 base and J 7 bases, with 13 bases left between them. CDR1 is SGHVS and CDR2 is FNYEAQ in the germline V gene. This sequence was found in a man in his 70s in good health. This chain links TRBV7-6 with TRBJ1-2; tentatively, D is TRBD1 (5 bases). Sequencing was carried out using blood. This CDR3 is CASSLDLGAGGYTF. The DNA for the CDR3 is TGTGCCAGCAGCTTAGATCTTGGGGCGGGTGGCTACACCTTC.